This T cell receptor (beta chain) was found in a study of radiotherapy plus CTLA-4 blockade in lung cancer. The CDR3 extends over 16 amino acids. The germline V gene encodes CDR1 SGHRS and CDR2 YFSETQ. The germline V and J ends were trimmed by 0 bases and 0 bases, with 11 bases remaining between them. Generated by immunoSEQ multiplex PCR, the TCRdb table keeps only in-frame clones and is missing some. The table records 60,000 to 85,000 clones, around nine tenths of them present only once. This TCR was sampled from a human donor with non-small cell lung cancer who had stable disease on radiotherapy plus ipilimumab. Sample: peripheral blood, taken from a patient treated with radiotherapy plus ipilimumab. This chain joins TRBV5-1 and TRBJ2-3; D may be TRBD2 (5 bases). CDR3 region: CASSLEAGSSTDTQYF. The CDR3 coding sequence is TGCGCCAGCAGCTTGGAGGCGGGTTCTAGCACAGATACGCAGTATTTT. The variable domain in full, completed from reference TRBV5-1 and TRBJ2-3, reads KAGVTQTPRYLIKTRGQQVTLSCSPISGHRSVSWYQQTPGQGLQFLFEYFSETQRNKGNFPGRFSGRQFSNSRSEMNVSTLELGDSALYLCASSLEAGSSTDTQYFGPGTRLTVL.